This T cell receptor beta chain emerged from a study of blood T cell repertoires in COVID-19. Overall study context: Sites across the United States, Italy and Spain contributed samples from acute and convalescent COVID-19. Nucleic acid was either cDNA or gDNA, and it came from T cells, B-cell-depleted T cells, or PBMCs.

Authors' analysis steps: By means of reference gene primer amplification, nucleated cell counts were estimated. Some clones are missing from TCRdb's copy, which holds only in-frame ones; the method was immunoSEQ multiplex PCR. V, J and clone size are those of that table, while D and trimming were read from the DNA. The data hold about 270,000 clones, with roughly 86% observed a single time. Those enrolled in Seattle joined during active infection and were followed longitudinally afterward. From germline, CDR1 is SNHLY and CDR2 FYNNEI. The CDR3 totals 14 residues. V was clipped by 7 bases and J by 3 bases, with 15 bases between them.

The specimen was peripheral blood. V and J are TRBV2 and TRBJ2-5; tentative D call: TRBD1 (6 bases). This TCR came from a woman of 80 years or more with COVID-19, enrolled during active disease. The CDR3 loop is CASNGQGIEETQYF. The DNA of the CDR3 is TGTGCCAGCAACGGGCAGGGGATAGAAGAGACCCAGTACTTC.